Below, one TCR beta chain is given with its context. The data are from a study of blood T cell repertoires in COVID-19. Assay: immunoSEQ multiplex PCR; the TCRdb copy retains only in-frame clones and omits some. The sample yields just over 250,000 clones, around four fifths seen once. The CDR3 runs 16 residues. Trimming took 5 bases from V and 3 from J; bases not matched to a gene: 10. Germline lookup yields CDR1 SGHVS and CDR2 FQNEAQ. This rearrangement joins TRBV7-8 to TRBJ1-5; 7 bases are a match to TRBD1. This clonotype originated in a man aged 25-40 years with acute COVID-19. The specimen was PBMCs or T cells enriched from blood (not recorded which). The CDR3 region has the DNA TGTGCCAGCAGCCGGACAGTGACAGGGAACAATCAGCCCCAGCATTTT. The encoded protein is CASSRTVTGNNQPQHF.